This TCR beta chain originates from a study of cytomegalovirus exposure and HLA in healthy donors. Both 60 Vbeta primers and 13 Jbeta primers went into the PCR. TCRdb's table, derived via immunoSEQ multiplex PCR, lists solely in-frame clones and lacks some. This table holds around 100,000 clones, under 85% found once. CDR1 is MNHEY and CDR2 is SVGAGI in the germline V gene. The CDR3 consists of 14 residues. The V and J ends lost 6 bases and 2 bases respectively, with 11 bases between them. Sequencing used PBMCs. The receptor's source is a man aged 40-49 years in good health and CMV-seronegative. V usage is TRBV6-5 and J usage is TRBJ1-5; weak D call: TRBD1 (5 bases). CDR3 sequence: CASSPRVGNQPQHF. The DNA of the CDR3 is TGTGCCAGCAGCCCCAGGGTAGGCAATCAGCCCCAGCATTTT.